Presented here are 32 T cell receptor beta chains from one specimen sequenced in a study of T-cell reconstitution after alpha-beta-depleted transplantation in children. The authors prepared the TCRbeta library with unique molecular identifiers. TCRdb re-called the PCR reads through MiXCR, storing one row per CDR3 protein. The table has about 500,000 distinct CDR3 sequences, about 31% seen once. The material sequenced was PBMCs from the stem cell graft donor, taken from the stem cell graft. The receptor set was obtained from a human donor who donated a stem cell graft to a child with aplastic anemia.

This clonotype occurred a few times. The CDR3 sequence is CASSVAVRGYEQYV. The CDR3 nucleotides are TGTGCCAGCAGCGTGGCGGTGCGGGGCTACGAGCAGTACGTC. This chain uses TRBV5-5 with TRBJ2-7; perhaps TRBD2 as D (6 bases). V was shortened by 4 bases and J by 3 bases, with 14 bases between the two germline ends. Germline CDR1 SGHKS, CDR2 YYEKEE (reference sequence). The CDR3 length is 14 residues.

This clonotype has just a few counts. The V call is TRBV12-5, the J call TRBJ2-2; D may correspond to TRBD1 or TRBD2 (5 bases each). Germline loops: CDR1 LGHNT, CDR2 FRNRAP. Trimming pared 2 bases from V and 9 bases from J, leaving 25 bases between. The CDR3 covers 18 residues. CDR3 sequence: CASGLTLTGTERTRELFF. CDR3 sequence (DNA): TGTGCTAGTGGTTTGACCTTGACCGGGACCGAGCGTACCAGGGAGCTGTTTTTT.

The chain employs TRBV27 and TRBJ2-7; 8 bases line up with TRBD1. The V gene's germline CDR1 is MNHEY and CDR2 SMNVEV (reference sequence). This CDR3 is built from 18 residues. With V trimmed by 6 bases and J by 1 base, 17 bases remained unmatched. DNA of the CDR3: TGTGCCAGCAGCCCTAGCTCCCGACAGGGGACGAATTCCTACGAGCAGTACTTC. Translation gives CASSPSSRQGTNSYEQYF.

This chain connects TRBV13 to TRBJ1-2; perhaps TRBD1 as D (5 bases). The CDR3 spans 16 residues. Germline-derived CDR1 and CDR2 are PRHDT and FYEKMQ (reference sequence). With 5 bases removed from V and 3 bases from J, the gap between germline ends came to 19 bases. The CDR3 region is CASSQNFGAVDYGYTF. DNA for the CDR3: TGTGCCAGCAGCCAAAACTTCGGGGCCGTAGACTATGGCTACACCTTC.

The CDR3 DNA reads TGTGCCACCAGCACGGGCGGAAAGGGAGACAGCAATGAGCAGTTCTTC. Protein sequence: CATSTGGKGDSNEQFF. This chain connects TRBV15 to TRBJ2-1, with D perhaps being TRBD1 or TRBD2 (5 bases each). Trimming stripped 4 bases from V and 6 bases from J, with 19 bases between. Germline lookup yields CDR1 LNHNV and CDR2 YYDKDF (reference sequence). The CDR3 is 16 residues long.

This sequence joins TRBV5-1 and TRBJ2-3; the match to TRBD2 covers 16 bases. V lost 0 bases to trimming and J lost 0 bases; unmatched junction nucleotides: 4. Germline values: CDR1 SGHRS, CDR2 YFSETQ. The CDR3 consists of 19 residues. CDR3 amino acids: CASSLAGTSGRASTDTQYF. The CDR3 DNA reads TGCGCCAGCAGCTTGGCGGGGACTAGCGGGAGGGCTAGCACAGATACGCAGTATTTT.

This chain links TRBV18 with TRBJ1-4; D is unclear. The CDR3 consists of 12 residues. CDR1 and CDR2 (germline): KGHSH, LQKENI. V was trimmed by 6 bases and J by 8 bases, leaving 10 bases between them. In DNA form, the CDR3 reads TGTGCCAGCTCCGACGGGAGGGAAAAACTGTTTTTT. This encodes CASSDGREKLFF.

This clonotype was recorded once. V is TRBV10-2 and J is TRBJ2-3; the D gene could be TRBD1 or TRBD2 (5 bases each). The CDR3 loop spans 15 amino acids. In germline, CDR1 is WSHSY, CDR2 SAAADI. Trimming removed 4 bases from V and 4 bases from J, with 15 bases in between. The CDR3 DNA is TGCGCCAGCAGTGGGGACCACAAAGTGGCAGATACGCAGTATTTT. Amino acid sequence: CASSGDHKVADTQYF.

The rearrangement links TRBV20-1 to TRBJ2-3, with D possibly matching TRBD2 (6 bases). V gave up 6 bases and J gave up 3 bases, with 19 bases separating them. Germline assignment: CDR1 DFQATT and CDR2 SNEGSKA (reference sequence). This CDR3 region has 15 residues. The CDR3 DNA is TGCAGTGCCCCTAAGGTCCCAGGAGGGACAGATACGCAGTATTTT. It is translated as CSAPKVPGGTDTQYF.

V usage is TRBV11-3 and J usage is TRBJ2-1; 7 bases line up with TRBD2. J was trimmed by 0 bases and V by 4 bases; bases with no gene match: 6. Germline V CDR1 and CDR2: SGHNT, YENEEA. This CDR3 comprises 16 residues. The CDR3 loop is CASSSGGPSSYNEQFF. The CDR3 nucleotides read TGTGCCAGCAGCTCGGGGGGACCATCCTCCTACAATGAGCAGTTCTTC.

CDR3 residues: CSAPTGSNSPLHF. In DNA form, the CDR3 reads TGCAGTGCTCCGACAGGGAGCAATTCACCCCTCCACTTT. The rearrangement links TRBV20-1 to TRBJ1-6; 7 nucleotides line up with TRBD1. Germline V gene lookup returns CDR1 DFQATT and CDR2 SNEGSKA (reference sequence). Germline trimming cut 5 bases from V and 7 bases from J; bases unmatched to any gene: 5. There are 13 residues in the CDR3.

The chain links TRBV19 to TRBJ2-2, with 9 bases lining up with TRBD1. The CDR3 length is 18 residues. Germline CDR1 is LNHDA and CDR2 is SQIVND (reference sequence). V lost 3 bases to trimming and J lost 4 bases; unmatched junction nucleotides: 12. Written as DNA, the CDR3 is TGTGCCAGTAGTATCCGGGACAGGGTTTCATGGGCCACCGGGGAGCTGTTTTTT. It yields the protein CASSIRDRVSWATGELFF.

The V and J genes are TRBV7-2 and TRBJ2-7; D is possibly TRBD2 (5 bases). V lost 5 bases and J lost 4, with 15 bases in between. The CDR3 has 14 amino acids. Germline-derived CDR1 and CDR2 are SGHTA and FQGNSA. This CDR3 reads CASSQGLATYEQYV. CDR3 DNA: TGTGCCAGCAGCCAAGGTCTAGCAACGTACGAGCAGTACGTC.

This clonotype showed up just a few times. V usage is TRBV6-1 and J usage is TRBJ1-5; D may be TRBD1 (5 bases). V was cut by 3 bases and J by 2 bases, with 11 bases left in between. Per germline, CDR1 MNHNS and CDR2 SASEGT. The CDR3 length is 15 residues. The chain's CDR3 is CASSERGDGNQPQHF. The CDR3 nucleotides read TGTGCCAGCAGTGAGCGGGGGGATGGCAATCAGCCCCAGCATTTT.

This clonotype was counted between two and nine times. The V and J genes are TRBV7-2 and TRBJ1-2; 8 bases are a match to TRBD1. The germline V gene encodes CDR1 SGHTA and CDR2 FQGNSA. The CDR3 totals 15 residues. V trimming: 5 bases; J trimming: 8 bases; junction bases outside the gene matches: 13. The CDR3 DNA is TGTGCCAGCAGCCAGACAGGGGATCTTACGGGAGGCTACACCTTC. Residues: CASSQTGDLTGGYTF. Full variable domain (rest looked up from reference TRBV7-2 and TRBJ1-2): GAGVSQSPSNKVTEKGKDVELRCDPISGHTALYWYRQSLGQGLEFLIYFQGNSAPDKSGLPSDRFSAERTGGSVSTLTIQRTQQEDSAVYLCASSQTGDLTGGYTFGSGTRLTVV.

This clonotype came up a few times. The V gene is TRBV18, the J gene TRBJ1-2; weak D call: TRBD1 (6 bases). CDR3 length: 14 amino acids. Germline V gene lookup returns CDR1 KGHSH and CDR2 LQKENI. V was shortened by 4 bases and J by 4 bases, with 13 bases between the two germline ends. CDR3 region: CASSQARGPYGYTF. For the CDR3, the DNA is TGTGCCAGCTCACAAGCCAGGGGACCCTATGGCTACACCTTC.

This clonotype was observed a handful of times. The chain joins TRBV7-8 to TRBJ2-3; D ambiguous. V dropped 1 base and J dropped 2 bases, with 7 bases sitting between them. The CDR3 spans 14 residues. CDR1 and CDR2 (germline): SGHVS, FQNEAQ. As DNA, the CDR3 is TGTGCCAGCAGCTTAGTCACTTACACAGATACGCAGTATTTT. Translation: CASSLVTYTDTQYF.

This clonotype is a singleton in its sample. The chain joins TRBV12-3 or TRBV12-4 to TRBJ1-3; TRBD1 agrees at 8 bases. The CDR3 contains 15 residues. Trimming took 7 bases from V and 2 from J; bases not matched to a gene: 7. In nucleotides, the CDR3 is TGTGCCAGCAATCCGGGACAGGTGGCTGGAAACACCATATATTTT. Amino acids: CASNPGQVAGNTIYF.

Only a few counts were recorded for this clonotype. The J gene is TRBJ1-1, the V gene TRBV5-1; D is unresolved. Trimming pared 5 bases from V and 7 bases from J, leaving 15 bases between. Germline V gene data show CDR1 as SGHRS and CDR2 as YFSETQ. The CDR3 is 13 amino acids. The CDR3 region is CASSPAGRSEAFF. In nucleotides, the CDR3 is TGCGCCAGCAGTCCCGCCGGGCGGAGTGAAGCTTTCTTT.

This chain uses TRBV24-1 with TRBJ2-5, with D maybe TRBD2 (6 bases). The CDR3 has 17 amino acids. V lost 0 bases, J lost 1 base, and 14 bases lay in between. Germline V CDR1 and CDR2: KGHDR, SFDVKD. In nucleotides, the CDR3 is TGTGCCACCAGTGATTTGCCTTCGCTAGCGTTCCAAGAGACCCAGTACTTC. It translates to CATSDLPSLAFQETQYF.

V and J are TRBV29-1 and TRBJ2-1; 10 bases are a match to TRBD2. Germline loops: CDR1 SQVTM, CDR2 ANQGSEA. The CDR3 spans 14 residues. V shed 5 bases and J 8 bases; nucleotides not matched to a gene: 9. The CDR3 reads CSVNPSGRNYEQFF. The CDR3 nucleotides are TGCAGCGTTAATCCTAGCGGGAGAAACTATGAGCAGTTCTTC.

The genes are TRBV11-3 and TRBJ2-1; D perhaps matches TRBD1 (5 bases). Trimming took off 0 bases at V and 9 bases at J, with 9 bases between the two ends. Germline V lookup: CDR1 SGHNT, CDR2 YENEEA. This CDR3 spans 13 amino acids. The CDR3 region has the DNA TGTGCCAGCAGCTTAGAACTGGGGCCTGAGCAGTTCTTC. Translated: CASSLELGPEQFF.

The genes are TRBV5-1 and TRBJ2-1, with 7 bases identical to TRBD2. CDR1 is SGHRS, CDR2 YFSETQ, per germline. The ends lost 4 bases at V and 5 bases at J; junction bases unmatched: 6. CDR3 size: 14 residues. CDR3 sequence: CASSLWGGDNEQFF. As DNA, the CDR3 is TGCGCCAGCAGCCTTTGGGGGGGGGACAATGAGCAGTTCTTC.

J is TRBJ2-1 and V is TRBV11-1; D gene ambiguous. The CDR3 is 19 amino acids. The V gene lost 1 base and the J gene lost 0 bases, with 19 bases spanning the gap. The germline CDR1 and CDR2 sequences are SGHAT and FQDESV (reference sequence). In nucleotides, the CDR3 is TGTGCCAGCAGCTTAGTTGAACAGACGAAGGAACACTCCTACAATGAGCAGTTCTTC. Protein: CASSLVEQTKEHSYNEQFF.

This clonotype was picked up a small number of times. The chain recombines TRBV6-2 or TRBV6-3 with TRBJ1-1, with no clear D. Germline values: CDR1 MNHEY, CDR2 SVGEGT. The V end was cut by 3 bases, the J end by 6 bases, with 14 bases between. This CDR3 is 14 amino acids long. CDR3 residues: CASSYTSSGPEAFF. The CDR3 nucleotides read TGTGCCAGCAGTTATACATCGAGTGGCCCTGAAGCTTTCTTT.

The CDR3 loop reads CASSLGAFSSYNEQFF. CDR3 nucleotide sequence: TGTGCCAGCAGCTTAGGGGCGTTTTCTAGTTACAATGAGCAGTTCTTC. This chain uses TRBV7-2 with TRBJ2-1; D gene unclear. CDR3 length: 16 amino acids. The V gene's germline CDR1 is SGHTA and CDR2 FQGNSA. Trimming stripped 1 base from V and 4 bases from J, with 14 bases between. Supplemented by reference TRBV7-2 and TRBJ2-1, the full variable domain reads GAGVSQSPSNKVTEKGKDVELRCDPISGHTALYWYRQSLGQGLEFLIYFQGNSAPDKSGLPSDRFSAERTGGSVSTLTIQRTQQEDSAVYLCASSLGAFSSYNEQFFGPGTRLTVL.

This clonotype showed up just a few times. This chain links TRBV7-2 with TRBJ2-3; D is undetermined. This CDR3 is 14 amino acids long. Trimming left V 4 bases short and J 4 bases short, with 12 bases between. CDR1 and CDR2 from the germline V gene are SGHTA and FQGNSA. The CDR3 reads CASSWLGGADTQYF. The CDR3 coding sequence is TGTGCCAGCAGCTGGTTAGGTGGAGCAGATACGCAGTATTTT.

V is TRBV12-3 or TRBV12-4 and J is TRBJ1-4, with D unresolved. Trimming shortened V by 3 bases and J by 8 bases, and 10 bases separated the two germline ends. This CDR3 is 13 amino acids long. Here the CDR3 reads CASSFSSQEKLFF. DNA of the CDR3: TGTGCCAGCAGTTTTTCTTCACAAGAAAAACTGTTTTTT.

In its sample, this clonotype was seen a few times. This chain uses TRBV6-1 with TRBJ1-5, with D tentatively TRBD1 (5 bases). This CDR3 has 13 amino acids. CDR1 MNHNS and CDR2 SASEGT come from the germline V gene. V dropped 11 bases and J dropped 7 bases, with 18 bases sitting between them. CDR3 bases: TGTGCCGCCCGTCCGGGGGGTTGGCAGCCCCAGCATTTT. It encodes CAARPGGWQPQHF.

The CDR3 sequence is CASSGGLQGPEAFF. The CDR3 DNA follows: TGTGCCAGCAGCGGAGGTTTGCAGGGTCCAGAAGCTTTCTTT. The rearrangement joins TRBV7-9 to TRBJ1-1; a possible D gene is TRBD1 (5 bases). CDR3 length: 14 amino acids. Germline V lookup: CDR1 SEHNR, CDR2 FQNEAQ (reference sequence). V lost 5 bases and J lost 8, with 18 bases in between.

V gene TRBV12-3 or TRBV12-4 combines with J gene TRBJ2-7; D uncertain. V lost 3 bases, J lost 0 bases, and 12 bases lay in between. CDR3 length equals 15 residues. The CDR3 nucleotides read TGTGCCAGCAGTTTCAGGACGGCCCTCTCCTACGAGCAGTACGTC. Its protein product is CASSFRTALSYEQYV.

The rearrangement uses TRBV12-3 or TRBV12-4 and TRBJ1-4, with TRBD1 as a possible D gene (5 bases). The germline V and J ends were trimmed by 1 base and 8 bases, with 17 bases remaining between them. The length of the CDR3 is 16 residues. CDR3 sequence (DNA): TGTGCCAGCAGTTTAGAGTCAGGGAACCTCGGCGAAAAACTGTTTTTT. Translation gives CASSLESGNLGEKLFF.